The text below deals with one TCR beta chain. The target of this receptor is not known. Per-base qualities were not stored, and no clone one base away is much larger. The data belong to a study of blood T cell repertoires in COVID-19 (dated by TCRdb to about 2020). Looking at the study overall: Collaborator samples came from the United States, Italy and Spain and covered acute and convalescent phases of COVID-19. The repertoires were released in a freely available public database intended as a resource for research on the immune response to SARS-CoV-2. The dataset comprised deeply sampled blood TCRbeta repertoires from subjects exposed to, actively infected with, or recovered from COVID-19. The material from the prospective study consisted of cDNA or gDNA derived from T cells, B-cell-depleted T cells, or PBMCs. The samples were drawn from two sources: the first 160 participants of the ongoing ImmuneRACE study, and 1,000 to 1,500 subjects contributed by 6 global collaborators. Where HLA class I and class II types were available, the types were taken from metadata supplied by the sample provider, not from assay-based typing. A de-identified subject ID, COVID-19 status, age in years and sex were almost always included in the sample metadata. Broader findings and caveats from the paper: The amount of clinical and demographic metadata varied by source and participant and was provided uncurated.

One collaborating source in Seattle enrolled patients while the patients were actively infected and followed the patients over time throughout the course of disease. The collaborating institutions used their own protocols to collect whole blood in K2EDTA tubes. For TCRbeta analysis, collaborators shipped samples as frozen whole blood, isolated PBMCs, or DNA extracted from either of those sample types. Germline trimming: 5 bases from V, 6 bases from J; junction bases outside gene matches: 6. The germline V gene (reference sequence) yields SGHNT for CDR1 and YYREEE for CDR2. The CDR3, from cysteine to phenylalanine, totals 14 residues. Only CDR3 DNA is held: 42 bases, read in frame from base 1. TCRbeta CDR3 regions were amplified from genomic DNA using the immunoSEQ Assay, a bias-controlled multiplex PCR. The original methods were these. The number of nucleated cells in each sample was estimated from the amplification of reference gene primers within the assay. To quantify the absolute abundance of each unique TCRbeta CDR3 rearrangement, sequence reads were collapsed and filtered. For each sample, productive Simpson clonality was calculated as the square root of Simpson's diversity index over productive rearrangements. Not all clones reach the TCRdb copy of this immuneACCESS table, which keeps in-frame sequences only. Checked studies attribute under half of the gap to unresolved V genes and leave the rest unexplained. That table supplies the V and J calls and clone size; D and trimming were determined from the DNA. In all, the sample holds fewer than 350,000 clones, and 90% of those were seen once. The ten most abundant clones make up under 7% of the sample.

This TCR derives from a woman in her thirties with COVID-19, enrolled during active disease. The sequencing sample was made of peripheral blood. The rearranged segments are TRBV5-4 and TRBJ2-1; 9 central nucleotides agree with TRBD1. The CDR3 protein sequence reads: CASSDDRGGNEQFF. The DNA sequence reads TGTGCCAGCAGTGACGACAGGGGGGGCAATGAGCAGTTCTTC.